The next 16 T cell receptor beta chains were all read from a single sample in a study of cytomegalovirus exposure and HLA in healthy donors. Using immunoSEQ multiplex PCR, the repertoire was profiled, and TCRdb retains in-frame clones only, with some absent. The sample shows about 220,000 clones, just over 90% of them seen only once. Sequenced material: PBMCs. The origin of the receptors is a woman aged 18 to 35 in good health and CMV-seronegative.

This clone was recorded once. The chain uses TRBV10-3 and TRBJ1-1; D gene ambiguous. The length of the CDR3 is 13 residues. Germline loops: CDR1 ENHRY, CDR2 SYGVKD. Trimming shortened V by 11 bases and J by 7 bases, and 20 bases separated the two germline ends. CDR3 sequence (DNA): TGTGCCGTACTTGGTCGGGAATCTGGTGAAGCTTTCTTT. Its translation: CAVLGRESGEAFF.

The V call is TRBV10-3, the J call TRBJ1-1; tentatively, D is TRBD1 (5 bases). The CDR3 covers 13 residues. The V gene lost 11 bases and the J gene lost 1 base, with 14 bases spanning the gap. From germline, CDR1 is ENHRY and CDR2 SYGVKD. This CDR3 reads CAASGGGNTEAFF. CDR3 DNA sequence: TGTGCCGCCTCGGGGGGAGGGAACACTGAAGCTTTCTTT.

This clone was seen once. J is TRBJ2-1 and V is TRBV11-2, with 8 positions matching TRBD2. The V gene end was trimmed by 4 bases and the J gene end by 7 bases; junction bases not matched to a gene: 12. In germline, CDR1 is SGHAT, CDR2 FQNNGV. CDR3 size: 16 residues. The CDR3 DNA reads TGTGCCAGCAGCTCCTCCGGAGGACTAGCATGGAATGAGCAGTTCTTC. Encoded protein: CASSSSGGLAWNEQFF. Using reference TRBV11-2 and TRBJ2-1 for the parts outside the CDR3, the full variable domain is EAGVAQSPRYKIIEKRQSVAFWCNPISGHATLYWYQQILGQGPKLLIQFQNNGVVDDSQLPKDRFSAERLKGVDSTLKIQPAKLEDSAVYLCASSSSGGLAWNEQFFGPGTRLTVL.

This CDR3 reads CASSRDRGGETQYF. CDR3 nucleotides: TGTGCCAGCAGCAGAGACAGGGGTGGGGAGACCCAGTACTTC. V is TRBV7-8 and J is TRBJ2-5, with TRBD1 identical over 8 bases. This CDR3 is built from 14 residues. V shed 5 bases and J 5 bases; nucleotides not matched to a gene: 7. Germline CDR1 is SGHVS and CDR2 is FQNEAQ.

In its sample, this clone was seen once. CDR3 in amino acids: CSAPRLAAVNTEAFF. The CDR3, as DNA: TGCAGCGCCCCGCGGCTGGCAGCGGTGAACACTGAAGCTTTCTTT. The chain is built from TRBV29-1 and TRBJ1-1; D call uncertain. The germline gives CDR1 SQVTM, CDR2 ANQGSEA. This CDR3 spans 15 amino acids. V was cut by 7 bases and J by 0 bases, with 18 bases left in between.

This clone appeared once. The rearrangement joins TRBV25-1 to TRBJ2-3; no reliable D call. This CDR3 has 16 amino acids. Trimming removed 7 bases at V and 0 bases at J, with 17 bases between. From germline, CDR1 is MGHDK and CDR2 SYGVNS. The CDR3 protein is CASTVYYSQSTDTQYF. Here the CDR3 DNA reads TGTGCCAGCACTGTGTACTACTCCCAAAGCACAGATACGCAGTATTTT.

The chain is built from TRBV6-1 and TRBJ1-1; TRBD1 matches 10 bases. Germline V gene data show CDR1 as MNHNS and CDR2 as SASEGT. J lost 7 bases, V lost 4 bases, and 9 bases had no gene match. The CDR3 totals 15 residues. CDR3 loop: CASSVGQGILLEAFF. The CDR3 region has the DNA TGTGCCAGCAGTGTGGGACAGGGGATCCTCCTTGAAGCTTTCTTT.

The V call is TRBV29-1, the J call TRBJ2-2; 7 bases map to TRBD1. Germline V gene data show CDR1 as SQVTM and CDR2 as ANQGSEA. The CDR3 totals 14 residues. J was trimmed by 1 base and V by 4 bases; bases with no gene match: 3. In nucleotides, the CDR3 is TGCAGCGTTGTACGGACAGGGAACACCGGGGAGCTGTTTTTT. This translates into CSVVRTGNTGELFF.

V and J are TRBV19 and TRBJ1-6; 7 bases map to TRBD1. Germline CDR1 LNHDA, CDR2 SQIVND (reference sequence). There are 18 residues in the CDR3. The V gene end was trimmed by 4 bases and the J gene end by 8 bases; junction bases not matched to a gene: 17. The CDR3 reads CASSKTMAGGSFDSPLHF. In DNA form, the CDR3 reads TGTGCCAGTAGTAAAACCATGGCAGGGGGTTCTTTTGATTCACCCCTCCACTTT.

V usage is TRBV11-3 and J usage is TRBJ1-5; 7 bases align to TRBD1. The CDR3 contains 15 residues. Trimming took 1 base from V and 3 from J; bases not matched to a gene: 3. CDR1 and CDR2 (germline): SGHNT, YENEEA. DNA for the CDR3: TGTGCCAGCAGCTTAGGGGACAGCCCCAATCAGCCCCAGCATTTT. Its translation is CASSLGDSPNQPQHF.

The rearrangement uses TRBV4-1 and TRBJ2-1; D might be TRBD1 (6 bases). This CDR3 comprises 18 residues. The ends were cut back, 4 bases at V and 1 base at J, with 20 bases in the middle. Germline CDR1 MGHRA, CDR2 YSYEKL. The CDR3 is CASSPQEQGIKSYNEQFF. CDR3 DNA: TGCGCCAGCAGCCCCCAGGAACAGGGAATCAAATCCTACAATGAGCAGTTCTTC.

CDR3 sequence: CASSLRASGSPYNEQFF. In nucleotides, the CDR3 is TGCGCCAGCAGCTTGAGGGCTAGCGGGAGTCCCTACAATGAGCAGTTCTTC. The chain is built from TRBV5-1 and TRBJ2-1; 10 bases fit TRBD2. Germline CDR1 reads SGHRS; CDR2 reads YFSETQ. This CDR3 comprises 17 residues. V shed 1 base, J shed 2 bases, and the junction held 6 bases outside the gene matches.

The chain joins TRBV19 to TRBJ2-5, with a tentative D call TRBD1 (6 bases). Deletions cut 6 bases from V and 7 bases from J, with 15 bases between. The length of the CDR3 is 13 residues. The germline V gene encodes CDR1 LNHDA and CDR2 SQIVND (reference sequence). The CDR3 coding sequence is TGTGCCAGTAGCCTCACAGGGTCGGGGACCCAGTACTTC. This encodes CASSLTGSGTQYF.

This sequence joins TRBV11-2 and TRBJ2-1; D uncertain. The CDR3 length is 15 residues. Germline lookup yields CDR1 SGHAT and CDR2 FQNNGV. V was shortened by 3 bases and J by 0 bases, with 9 bases between the two germline ends. The CDR3 region is CASSLLVASYNEQFF. In DNA form, the CDR3 reads TGTGCCAGCAGCTTGCTGGTGGCCTCCTACAATGAGCAGTTCTTC. The variable domain in full, with the rest retrieved from reference TRBV11-2 and TRBJ2-1, is EAGVAQSPRYKIIEKRQSVAFWCNPISGHATLYWYQQILGQGPKLLIQFQNNGVVDDSQLPKDRFSAERLKGVDSTLKIQPAKLEDSAVYLCASSLLVASYNEQFFGPGTRLTVL.

This sequence joins TRBV18 and TRBJ1-2, with D uncertain. Trimming pared 6 bases from V and 2 bases from J, leaving 10 bases between. CDR3 length equals 13 residues. Looked up from germline, CDR1 is KGHSH and CDR2 is LQKENI. The CDR3 loop is CASSQSDNYGYTF. The DNA of the CDR3 is TGTGCCAGCTCTCAAAGCGACAACTATGGCTACACCTTC.

J is TRBJ2-2 and V is TRBV21-1; TRBD1, the table's D call, lacks a check against the DNA. TRBV21-1 is marked as a pseudogene. This CDR3 region has 15 residues. In nucleotides, the CDR3 is TGTGCCAGCAGCAAAGGGGCAGGGTACACCGGGGAGCTGTTTTTT. Its protein is CASSKGAGYTGELFF.